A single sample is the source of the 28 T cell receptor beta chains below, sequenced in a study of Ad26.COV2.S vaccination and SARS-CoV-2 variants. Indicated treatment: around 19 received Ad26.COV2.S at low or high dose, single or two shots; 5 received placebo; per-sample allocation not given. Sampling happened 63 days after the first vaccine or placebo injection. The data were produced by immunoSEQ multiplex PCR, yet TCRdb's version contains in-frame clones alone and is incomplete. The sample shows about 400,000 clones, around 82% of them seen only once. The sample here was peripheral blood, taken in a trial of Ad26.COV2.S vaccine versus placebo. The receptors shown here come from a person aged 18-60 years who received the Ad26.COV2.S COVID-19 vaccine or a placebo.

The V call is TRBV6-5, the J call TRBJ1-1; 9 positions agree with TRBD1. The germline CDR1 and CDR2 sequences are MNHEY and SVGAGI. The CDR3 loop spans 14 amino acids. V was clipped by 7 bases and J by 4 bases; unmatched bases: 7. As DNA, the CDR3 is TGTGCCAGCACTTCCGGGACAGGGTCCACTGAAGCTTTCTTT. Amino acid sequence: CASTSGTGSTEAFF.

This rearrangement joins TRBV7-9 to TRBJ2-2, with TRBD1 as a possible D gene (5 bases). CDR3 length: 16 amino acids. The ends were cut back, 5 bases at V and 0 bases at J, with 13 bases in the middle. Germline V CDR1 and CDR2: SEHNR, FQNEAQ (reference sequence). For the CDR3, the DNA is TGTGCCAGCAGCCCGGACATACCCGCGAACACCGGGGAGCTGTTTTTT. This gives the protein CASSPDIPANTGELFF.

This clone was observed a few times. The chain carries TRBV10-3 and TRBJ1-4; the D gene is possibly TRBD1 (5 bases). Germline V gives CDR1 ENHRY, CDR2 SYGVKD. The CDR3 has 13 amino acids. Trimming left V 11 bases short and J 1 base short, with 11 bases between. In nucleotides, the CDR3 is TGTGCCGCAAGCGGGGGAACTAATGAAAAACTGTTTTTT. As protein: CAASGGTNEKLFF.

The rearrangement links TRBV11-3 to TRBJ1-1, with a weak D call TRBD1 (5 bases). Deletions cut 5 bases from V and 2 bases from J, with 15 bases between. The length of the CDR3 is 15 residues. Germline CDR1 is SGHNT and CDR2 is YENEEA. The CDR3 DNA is TGTGCCAGCAGCCCAGGAGGGAGGGGTAACACTGAAGCTTTCTTT. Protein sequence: CASSPGGRGNTEAFF.

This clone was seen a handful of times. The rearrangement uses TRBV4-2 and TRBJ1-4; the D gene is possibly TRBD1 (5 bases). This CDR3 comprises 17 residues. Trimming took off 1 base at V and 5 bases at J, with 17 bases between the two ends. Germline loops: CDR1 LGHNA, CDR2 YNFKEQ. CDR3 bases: TGTGCCAGCAGCCAAGGAGGGCTCAGGGCGCGAAATGAAAAACTGTTTTTT. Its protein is CASSQGGLRARNEKLFF.

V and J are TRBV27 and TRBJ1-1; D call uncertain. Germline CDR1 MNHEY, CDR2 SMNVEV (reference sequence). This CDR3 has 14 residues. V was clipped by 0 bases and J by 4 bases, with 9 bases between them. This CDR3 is CASSLSTQITEAFF. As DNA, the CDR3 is TGTGCCAGCAGTTTATCGACCCAAATCACTGAAGCTTTCTTT.

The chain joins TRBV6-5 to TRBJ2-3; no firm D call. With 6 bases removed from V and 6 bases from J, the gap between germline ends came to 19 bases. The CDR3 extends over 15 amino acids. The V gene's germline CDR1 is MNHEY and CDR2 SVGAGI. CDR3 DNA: TGTGCCAGCAGGAAGACTCCCACTCAAGTGGATACGCAGTATTTT. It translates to CASRKTPTQVDTQYF.

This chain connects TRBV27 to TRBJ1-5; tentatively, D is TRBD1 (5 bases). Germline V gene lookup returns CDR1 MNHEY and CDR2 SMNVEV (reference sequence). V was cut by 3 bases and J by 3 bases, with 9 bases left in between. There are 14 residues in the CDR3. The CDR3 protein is CASSFSGLNQPQHF. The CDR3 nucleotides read TGTGCCAGCAGTTTTTCAGGGCTCAATCAGCCCCAGCATTTT.

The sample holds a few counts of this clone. CDR3 region: CASSQDAPVASGGRTYEQYF. The CDR3 DNA reads as TGTGCCAGCAGCCAAGATGCCCCGGTGGCTAGCGGGGGGCGAACGTACGAGCAGTACTTC. J is TRBJ2-7 and V is TRBV3-1 (or the pseudogene TRBV3-2), with 11 bases lining up with TRBD2. The CDR3 extends over 20 amino acids. The V gene end was trimmed by 0 bases and the J gene end by 4 bases; junction bases not matched to a gene: 17. Per germline, CDR1 LGHDT and CDR2 YNNKEL (reference sequence).

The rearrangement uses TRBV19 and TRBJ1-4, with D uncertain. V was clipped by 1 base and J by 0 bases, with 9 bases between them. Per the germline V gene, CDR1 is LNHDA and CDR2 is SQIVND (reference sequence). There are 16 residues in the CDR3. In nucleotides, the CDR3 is TGTGCCAGTAGTATAGTTAGTCGCTCAACTAATGAAAAACTGTTTTTT. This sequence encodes CASSIVSRSTNEKLFF. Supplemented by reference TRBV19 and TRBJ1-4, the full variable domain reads DGGITQSPKYLFRKEGQNVTLSCEQNLNHDAMYWYRQDPGQGLRLIYYSQIVNDFQKGDIAEGYSVSREKKESFPLTVTSAQKNPTAFYLCASSIVSRSTNEKLFFGSGTQLSVL.

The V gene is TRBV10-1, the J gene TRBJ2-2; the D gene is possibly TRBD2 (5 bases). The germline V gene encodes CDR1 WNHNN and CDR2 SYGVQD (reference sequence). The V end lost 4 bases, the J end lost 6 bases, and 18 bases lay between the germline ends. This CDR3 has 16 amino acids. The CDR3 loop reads CASSARRSLGSGELFF. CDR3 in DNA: TGCGCCAGCAGTGCTCGGAGGTCGCTGGGATCCGGGGAGCTGTTTTTT.

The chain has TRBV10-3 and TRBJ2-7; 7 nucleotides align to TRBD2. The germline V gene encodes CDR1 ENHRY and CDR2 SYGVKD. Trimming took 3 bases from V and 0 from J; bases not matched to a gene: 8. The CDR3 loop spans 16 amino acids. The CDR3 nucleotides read TGTGCCATCAGTGATCCGCTGGGGGGGGGCTCCTACGAGCAGTACTTC. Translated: CAISDPLGGGSYEQYF.

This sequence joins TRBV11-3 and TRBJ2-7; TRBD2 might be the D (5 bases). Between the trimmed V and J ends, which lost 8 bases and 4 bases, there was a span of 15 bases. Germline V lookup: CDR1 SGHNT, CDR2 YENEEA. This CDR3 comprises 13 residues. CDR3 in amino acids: CASREGSRYEQYF. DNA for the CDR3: TGTGCCAGCCGTGAAGGGAGCAGGTACGAGCAGTACTTC.

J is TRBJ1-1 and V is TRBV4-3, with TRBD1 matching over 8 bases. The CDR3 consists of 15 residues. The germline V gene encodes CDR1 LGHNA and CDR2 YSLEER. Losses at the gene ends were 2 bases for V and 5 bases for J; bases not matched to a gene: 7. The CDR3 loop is CASSQIYRGGTEAFF. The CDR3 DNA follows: TGCGCCAGCAGCCAAATTTACAGGGGGGGGACTGAAGCTTTCTTT.

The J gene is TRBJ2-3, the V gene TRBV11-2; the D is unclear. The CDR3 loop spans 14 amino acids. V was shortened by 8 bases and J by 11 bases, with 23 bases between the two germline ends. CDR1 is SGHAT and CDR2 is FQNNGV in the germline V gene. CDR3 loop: CASGPAAATYEQYF. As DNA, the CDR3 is TGTGCCAGCGGACCTGCGGCCGCAACATACGAGCAGTATTTT.

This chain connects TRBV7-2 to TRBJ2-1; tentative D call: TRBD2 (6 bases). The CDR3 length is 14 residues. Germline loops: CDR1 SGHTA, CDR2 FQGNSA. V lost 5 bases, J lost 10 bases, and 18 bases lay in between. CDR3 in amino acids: CASSPLTGAREQFF. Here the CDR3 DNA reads TGTGCCAGCAGCCCCCTGACGGGAGCCCGCGAGCAGTTCTTC.

CDR3 in amino acids: CASSLGQGAGYTF. In DNA, the CDR3 is TGCGCCAGCAGCCTTGGACAGGGGGCTGGCTACACCTTC. The chain has TRBV4-1 and TRBJ1-2, with 11 bases matching TRBD1. Germline lookup yields CDR1 MGHRA and CDR2 YSYEKL. CDR3 length equals 13 residues. V was pared by 4 bases and J by 7 bases, with 2 bases of the junction left unmatched.

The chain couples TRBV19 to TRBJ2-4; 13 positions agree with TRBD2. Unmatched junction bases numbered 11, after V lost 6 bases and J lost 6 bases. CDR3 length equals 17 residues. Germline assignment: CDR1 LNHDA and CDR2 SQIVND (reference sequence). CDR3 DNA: TGTGCCAGTAGCCCCAGCGGACTAGCGGGGGTGATAAACATTCAGTACTTC. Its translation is CASSPSGLAGVINIQYF.

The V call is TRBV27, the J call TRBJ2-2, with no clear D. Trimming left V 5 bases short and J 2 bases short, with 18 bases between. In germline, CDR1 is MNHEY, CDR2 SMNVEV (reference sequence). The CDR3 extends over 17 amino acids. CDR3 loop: CASSPLSLTQNTGELFF. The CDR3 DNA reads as TGTGCCAGCAGTCCCTTGAGTTTGACCCAAAACACCGGGGAGCTGTTTTTT.

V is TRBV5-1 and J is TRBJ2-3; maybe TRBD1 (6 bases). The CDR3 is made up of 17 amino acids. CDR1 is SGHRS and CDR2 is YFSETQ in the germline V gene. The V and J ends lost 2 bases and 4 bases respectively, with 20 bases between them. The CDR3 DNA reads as TGCGCCAGCAGCTTCTGGCCCTCAACCAGGGGAGCAGATACGCAGTATTTT. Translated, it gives CASSFWPSTRGADTQYF.

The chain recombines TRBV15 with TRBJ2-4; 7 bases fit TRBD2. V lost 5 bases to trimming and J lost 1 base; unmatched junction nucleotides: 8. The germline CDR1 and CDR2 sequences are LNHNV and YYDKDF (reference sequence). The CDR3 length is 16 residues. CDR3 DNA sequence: TGTGCCACCAGCTTCCCGGGGGGAGGGGCCAAAAACATTCAGTACTTC. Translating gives CATSFPGGGAKNIQYF.

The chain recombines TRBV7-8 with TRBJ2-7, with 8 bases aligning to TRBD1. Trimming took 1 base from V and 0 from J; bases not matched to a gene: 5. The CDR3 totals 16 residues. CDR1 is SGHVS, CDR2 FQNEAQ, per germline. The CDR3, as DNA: TGTGCCAGCAGCTTAGAGGGACAGGACTACTCCTACGAGCAGTACTTC. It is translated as CASSLEGQDYSYEQYF.

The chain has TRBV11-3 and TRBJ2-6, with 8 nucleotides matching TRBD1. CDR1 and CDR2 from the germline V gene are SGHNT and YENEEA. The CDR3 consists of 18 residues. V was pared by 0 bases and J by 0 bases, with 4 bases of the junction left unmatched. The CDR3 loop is CASSLEGTGSSGANVLTF. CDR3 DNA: TGTGCCAGCAGCTTAGAAGGGACAGGTAGCTCTGGGGCCAACGTCCTGACTTTC.

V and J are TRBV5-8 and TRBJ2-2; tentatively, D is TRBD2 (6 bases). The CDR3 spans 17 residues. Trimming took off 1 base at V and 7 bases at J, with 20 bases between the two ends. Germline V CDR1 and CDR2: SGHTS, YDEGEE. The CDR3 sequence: CASSLSPFGRLGGELFF. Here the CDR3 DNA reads TGTGCCAGCAGCTTGTCTCCATTCGGGAGACTGGGCGGGGAGCTGTTTTTT.

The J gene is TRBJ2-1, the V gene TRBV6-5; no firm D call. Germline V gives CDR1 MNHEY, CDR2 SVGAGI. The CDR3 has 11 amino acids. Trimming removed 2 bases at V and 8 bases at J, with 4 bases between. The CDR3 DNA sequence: TGTGCCAGCAGTTACAGGTATGAGCAGTTCTTC. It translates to CASSYRYEQFF.

CDR3 loop: CASSWGTGRNTEAFF. The CDR3 region has the DNA TGTGCCAGCAGCTGGGGGACAGGGAGGAACACTGAAGCTTTCTTT. This chain connects TRBV11-2 to TRBJ1-1, with 9 bases that match TRBD1. CDR3 size: 15 residues. Looked up from germline, CDR1 is SGHAT and CDR2 is FQNNGV. The junction had 4 bases not matched to a gene; V was cut back by 4 bases and J by 1 base.

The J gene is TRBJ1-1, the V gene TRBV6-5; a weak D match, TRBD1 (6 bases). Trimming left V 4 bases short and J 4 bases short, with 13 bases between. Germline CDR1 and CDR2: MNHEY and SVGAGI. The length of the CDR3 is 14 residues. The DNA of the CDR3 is TGTGCCAGCAGTTGGGGGCGGACGGGCACTGAAGCTTTCTTT. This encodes CASSWGRTGTEAFF.

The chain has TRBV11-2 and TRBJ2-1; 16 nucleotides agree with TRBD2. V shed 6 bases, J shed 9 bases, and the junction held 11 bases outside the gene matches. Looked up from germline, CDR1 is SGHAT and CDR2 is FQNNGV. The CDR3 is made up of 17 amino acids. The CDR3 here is CASSYGTSGRARSEQFF. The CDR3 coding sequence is TGTGCCAGCAGTTATGGGACTAGCGGGAGGGCCCGCAGTGAGCAGTTCTTC. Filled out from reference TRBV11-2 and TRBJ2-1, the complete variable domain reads EAGVAQSPRYKIIEKRQSVAFWCNPISGHATLYWYQQILGQGPKLLIQFQNNGVVDDSQLPKDRFSAERLKGVDSTLKIQPAKLEDSAVYLCASSYGTSGRARSEQFFGPGTRLTVL.